The clone carrying this T cell receptor (beta chain) appeared many times. The antigen is not known. The data are from a study of Graves' ophthalmopathy and Graves' hyperthyroidism. Overall study findings and caveats: Blood shared most expanded thyroid clonotypes above 0.001 frequency. Predictions made by the model for ophthalmopathy progression reached approximately 71% sensitivity and roughly 75% specificity.

Amplification from RNA transcripts yielded the TCR beta CDR3 regions. First-round RT-PCR employed HTBI primers, with a second-round multiplex PCR after it. TCRdb used MiXCR to reprocess the multiplex PCR reads, holding one entry per CDR3 protein. The data contain 580,000 or so distinct CDR3 sequences, under 40% of them singletons. Per the germline V gene, CDR1 is SGHKS and CDR2 is YYEKEE (reference sequence). This CDR3 comprises 15 residues. Trimming pared 0 bases from V and 2 bases from J, leaving 11 bases between. In this cohort, patients with other autoimmune diseases, uncontrolled infections, pregnancy or lactation were excluded. Orbital computed tomography and thyroid ultrasound, along with TRAb, serum thyroxine and clinical symptoms, underpinned diagnosis.

This receptor was identified in an adult man with Graves' hyperthyroidism. The sequencing sample was made of peripheral blood or thyroid tissue (not recorded which). The genes are TRBV5-5 and TRBJ1-2; D is perhaps TRBD1 (5 bases). The CDR3 reads CASSLEPGTNYGYTF. The DNA for the CDR3 is TGTGCCAGCAGCTTGGAGCCAGGGACCAACTATGGCTACACCTTC.